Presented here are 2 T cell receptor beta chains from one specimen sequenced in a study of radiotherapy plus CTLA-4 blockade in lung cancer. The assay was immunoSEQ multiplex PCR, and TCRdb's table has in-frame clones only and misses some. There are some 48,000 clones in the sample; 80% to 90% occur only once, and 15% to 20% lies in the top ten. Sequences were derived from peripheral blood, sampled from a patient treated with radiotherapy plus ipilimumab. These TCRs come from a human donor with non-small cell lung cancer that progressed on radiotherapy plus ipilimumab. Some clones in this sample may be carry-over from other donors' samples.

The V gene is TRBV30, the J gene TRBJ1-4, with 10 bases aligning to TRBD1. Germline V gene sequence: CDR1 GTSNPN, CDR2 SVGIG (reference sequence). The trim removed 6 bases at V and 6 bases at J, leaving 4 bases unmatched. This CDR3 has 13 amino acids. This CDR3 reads CACSDRGDEKLFF. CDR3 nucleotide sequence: TGTGCCTGCTCGGACAGGGGGGATGAAAAACTGTTTTTT.

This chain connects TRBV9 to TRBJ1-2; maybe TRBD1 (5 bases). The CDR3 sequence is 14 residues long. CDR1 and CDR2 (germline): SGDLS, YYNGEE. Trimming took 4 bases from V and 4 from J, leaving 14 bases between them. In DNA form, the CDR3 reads TGTGCCAGCAGCTCCGCAGGGATTGCCTATGGCTACACCTTC. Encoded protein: CASSSAGIAYGYTF.